A single T cell receptor (beta chain) is shown here with its context. Single viable CD3+CD4+CD8-CD45RO+ cells were sorted as the memory CD4+ T cells. In the original processing: Out-of-frame sequences were removed, leaving around 2.2 million distinct TCRbeta sequences. TCRdb's copy holds only in-frame clones and misses some; the assay was immunoSEQ multiplex PCR. V and J calls and clone size come straight from that table; D and trimming were deduced from the DNA. The data show approximately 63,000 clones, about three quarters seen once. The CDR3 length is 15 residues. Unmatched junction bases numbered 7, after V lost 3 bases and J lost 1 base. CDR1 and CDR2 (germline): SGHRS, YFSETQ. The sample belongs to a study of memory CD4+ T cells and cytomegalovirus serostatus.

The origin of this receptor is an adult in good health and CMV-seronegative. Some clones in this sample may be carry-over from other donors' samples. The J gene is TRBJ2-7, the V gene TRBV5-1; 7 bases map to TRBD2. The sample taken for sequencing was memory CD4+ T cells from blood. CDR3 loop: CASSYGGGASYEQYF. CDR3 in DNA: TGCGCCAGCAGCTACGGGGGAGGGGCGTCCTACGAGCAGTACTTC.